These 20 T cell receptor beta chains were all obtained from the same sample, sequenced in a study of T cell repertoires in cytomegalovirus infection. TCRdb reanalysed the reads using MiXCR and keeps one entry per CDR3 protein. Of around 710,000 distinct CDR3 sequences in the sample, around 29% were seen once. No antigens are known for them. This sample comprised cultured CD8+ T cells from PBMCs, obtained from culture after CMV antigen stimulation. The receptors come from a human donor in good health (CMV status not recorded). Some clones in this sample may be carry-over from other donors' samples.

This clonotype was detected only a few times. This chain joins TRBV15 and TRBJ1-2, with 7 bases that match TRBD1. CDR1 and CDR2 from the germline V gene are LNHNV and YYDKDF (reference sequence). CDR3 length: 16 amino acids. The V segment lost 3 bases and the J segment 2 bases; nucleotides outside the gene matches: 9. CDR3 sequence reads: CATSRTQAGGNYGYTF. CDR3 coding DNA: TGTGCCACCAGCAGGACCCAAGCAGGGGGGAACTATGGCTACACCTTC. The entire variable domain, with the rest obtained from reference TRBV15 and TRBJ1-2, is as follows: DAMVIQNPRYQVTQFGKPVTLSCSQTLNHNVMYWYQQKSSQAPKLLFHYYDKDFNNEADTPDNFQSRRPNTSFCFLDIRSPGLGDTAMYLCATSRTQAGGNYGYTFGSGTRLTVV.

The gene calls are TRBV27 and TRBJ1-1, with 8 bases that match TRBD1. The CDR3 is 12 residues long. Germline trimming cut 8 bases from V and 5 bases from J; bases unmatched to any gene: 4. CDR1 is MNHEY and CDR2 is SMNVEV in the germline V gene (reference sequence). CDR3 sequence: CASYTGGTEAFF. The DNA of the CDR3 is TGTGCCAGCTATACAGGGGGGACTGAAGCTTTCTTT.

The CDR3: CASTPGLVGAEAFF. The CDR3 DNA reads TGTGCCAGCACCCCGGGGTTAGTCGGCGCTGAAGCTTTCTTT. This chain uses TRBV27 with TRBJ1-1; D is undetermined. The germline gives CDR1 MNHEY, CDR2 SMNVEV (reference sequence). The CDR3 contains 14 residues. With 7 bases removed from V and 6 bases from J, the gap between germline ends came to 18 bases.

This clonotype appeared a few times. The rearrangement uses TRBV7-9 and TRBJ1-1; 10 bases are shared with TRBD1. CDR1 is SEHNR and CDR2 is FQNEAQ in the germline V gene (reference sequence). CDR3 size: 20 residues. The V gene end was trimmed by 5 bases and the J gene end by 1 base; junction bases not matched to a gene: 19. The CDR3 is CASSPGQGGYNSFTNTEAFF. The CDR3 coding sequence is TGTGCCAGCAGCCCTGGACAGGGGGGATATAATTCTTTTACGAACACTGAAGCTTTCTTT.

The chain recombines TRBV9 with TRBJ2-3; D is ambiguous. V dropped 0 bases and J dropped 0 bases, with 8 bases sitting between them. Per germline, CDR1 SGDLS and CDR2 YYNGEE. This CDR3 region has 15 residues. The chain's CDR3 is CASSVGLSSTDTQYF. As DNA, the CDR3 is TGTGCCAGCAGCGTAGGGTTGAGTAGCACAGATACGCAGTATTTT.

The genes are TRBV6-6 and TRBJ1-1, with D uncertain. Trimming cost V 11 bases and J 5 bases, with 12 bases left between them. CDR3 length: 11 amino acids. Germline V gene lookup returns CDR1 MNHNY and CDR2 SVGAGI (reference sequence). CDR3 sequence reads: CAARVGTEAFF. The CDR3 bases are TGTGCCGCAAGGGTCGGTACTGAAGCTTTCTTT.

The chain joins TRBV20-1 to TRBJ1-1; the D gene is possibly TRBD1 (6 bases). The germline gives CDR1 DFQATT, CDR2 SNEGSKA (reference sequence). This CDR3 has 13 amino acids. Trimming removed 8 bases from V and 0 bases from J, with 13 bases in between. The CDR3 coding sequence is TGCAGTCCTTGGGGGGGGCTGAACACTGAAGCTTTCTTT. It specifies CSPWGGLNTEAFF.

This clonotype was seen only a few times. V is TRBV4-1 and J is TRBJ2-2, with D unclear. Per the germline V gene, CDR1 is MGHRA and CDR2 is YSYEKL. The V end was cut by 3 bases, the J end by 4 bases, with 18 bases between. This CDR3 region has 17 residues. The CDR3: CASSHPWGSPVTGELFF. CDR3 nucleotide sequence: TGCGCCAGCAGCCATCCCTGGGGAAGCCCAGTCACCGGGGAGCTGTTTTTT.

This clonotype was seen just once. DNA for the CDR3: TGTGCCAGTATAGGATTAGAGCTGAATCCTAACTATGGCTACACCTTC. It translates to CASIGLELNPNYGYTF. The rearrangement uses TRBV19 and TRBJ1-2, with unresolved D. V was shortened by 7 bases and J by 0 bases, with 18 bases between the two germline ends. Germline assignment: CDR1 LNHDA and CDR2 SQIVND (reference sequence). The CDR3 runs to 16 residues.

The chain employs TRBV7-9 and TRBJ2-5, with D possibly matching TRBD1 (5 bases). Germline loops: CDR1 SEHNR, CDR2 FQNEAQ (reference sequence). V lost 7 bases and J 0 bases, leaving 12 bases between the germline ends. The CDR3 consists of 14 residues. This chain's CDR3 is CASTSDTYQETQYF. The DNA for the CDR3 is TGTGCCAGCACCTCGGACACCTACCAAGAGACCCAGTACTTC.

The sample holds many counts of this clonotype. CDR3 sequence (DNA): TGTGCCAGCAGTTACTTACAGGGGCTGAACACTGAAGCTTTCTTT. It specifies CASSYLQGLNTEAFF. The chain is built from TRBV6-2 or TRBV6-3 and TRBJ1-1, with 7 bases fitting TRBD1. This CDR3 comprises 15 residues. Germline V gene sequence: CDR1 MNHEY, CDR2 SVGEGT. V was clipped by 1 base and J by 0 bases; unmatched bases: 2.

This CDR3 reads CASSNFGSPGLANTGELFF. CDR3 nucleotides: TGTGCCAGCAGCAATTTCGGATCCCCGGGACTAGCGAACACCGGGGAGCTGTTTTTT. The chain has TRBV6-5 and TRBJ2-2; 8 bases are shared with TRBD2. J gave up 0 bases and V 6 bases, and 15 bases lay outside the gene matches. Germline CDR1 MNHEY, CDR2 SVGAGI. CDR3 length: 19 amino acids.

The rearrangement uses TRBV27 and TRBJ2-2, with D possibly matching TRBD1 (6 bases). Germline loops: CDR1 MNHEY, CDR2 SMNVEV (reference sequence). The CDR3 extends over 16 amino acids. Trimming took 4 bases from V and 2 from J, leaving 14 bases between them. CDR3 nucleotide sequence: TGTGCCAGCAGTTCCGATACACAGGGAAACACCGGGGAGCTGTTTTTT. This encodes CASSSDTQGNTGELFF.

This sequence joins TRBV7-8 and TRBJ2-1; 10 positions agree with TRBD2. Per the germline V gene, CDR1 is SGHVS and CDR2 is FQNEAQ. The CDR3 covers 14 residues. Germline trimming cut 1 base from V and 12 bases from J; bases unmatched to any gene: 6. The CDR3: CASSLDQRGGWQFF. The DNA for the CDR3 is TGTGCCAGCAGCTTAGATCAGCGGGGGGGCTGGCAGTTCTTC.

This clonotype was seen a handful of times. The chain joins TRBV6-5 to TRBJ2-3; D is unclear. The CDR3 sequence is 13 residues long. Looked up from germline, CDR1 is MNHEY and CDR2 is SVGAGI. Trimming shortened V by 6 bases and J by 2 bases, and 9 bases separated the two germline ends. The CDR3 DNA is TGTGCCAGCAGACCTGGCTTCACAGATACGCAGTATTTT. Protein: CASRPGFTDTQYF.

On this clonotype itself: A read error may be the cause here, since a much bigger clone is one base away. This rearrangement joins TRBV7-2 to TRBJ2-1; no clear D gene. The CDR3 is made up of 15 amino acids. Germline CDR1 is SGHTA and CDR2 is FQGNSA. DNA of the CDR3: TGTGCCAGCAGCTTCATCGCACCAGCCTACGATGAGCAGTTCTTC. This encodes CASSFIAPAYDEQFF.

This clonotype was seen repeatedly, ten times or more. The chain carries TRBV7-2 and TRBJ2-7, with 10 positions matching TRBD1. This CDR3 has 15 residues. V lost 0 bases, J lost 6 bases, and 5 bases stayed unmatched. CDR1 is SGHTA and CDR2 is FQGNSA in the germline V gene. CDR3 protein: CASSLAGDRGREQYV. In DNA form, the CDR3 reads TGTGCCAGCAGCTTAGCCGGTGACAGGGGGCGCGAGCAGTACGTC.

A single count supports this clonotype. V and J are TRBV7-4 and TRBJ1-2; D unresolved. With 4 bases removed from V and 1 base from J, the gap between germline ends came to 19 bases. The CDR3 is made up of 17 amino acids. Per the germline V gene, CDR1 is SGHVT and CDR2 is SQSDAQ. In DNA, the CDR3 is TGTGCCAGCAGCTATGACCTCGGAACAGAACTTAACTATGGCTACACCTTC. It translates to CASSYDLGTELNYGYTF.

This clonotype has more than one count but fewer than ten. J is TRBJ2-7 and V is TRBV27; tentatively, D is TRBD1 (5 bases). The germline V gene encodes CDR1 MNHEY and CDR2 SMNVEV (reference sequence). Trimming took off 6 bases at V and 2 bases at J, with 14 bases between the two ends. The CDR3 is 14 amino acids. The CDR3 DNA follows: TGTGCCAGCAGCTCCCCTCGACAGCCCTACGAGCAGTACGTC. It is translated as CASSSPRQPYEQYV.

The chain employs TRBV6-1 and TRBJ1-2; maybe TRBD1 (5 bases). Germline loops: CDR1 MNHNS, CDR2 SASEGT. The CDR3 totals 13 residues. V dropped 5 bases and J dropped 8 bases, with 15 bases sitting between them. CDR3 in DNA: TGTGCCAGCAGTTATGGGACCAACGGGGGCTACACCTTC. It encodes CASSYGTNGGYTF.